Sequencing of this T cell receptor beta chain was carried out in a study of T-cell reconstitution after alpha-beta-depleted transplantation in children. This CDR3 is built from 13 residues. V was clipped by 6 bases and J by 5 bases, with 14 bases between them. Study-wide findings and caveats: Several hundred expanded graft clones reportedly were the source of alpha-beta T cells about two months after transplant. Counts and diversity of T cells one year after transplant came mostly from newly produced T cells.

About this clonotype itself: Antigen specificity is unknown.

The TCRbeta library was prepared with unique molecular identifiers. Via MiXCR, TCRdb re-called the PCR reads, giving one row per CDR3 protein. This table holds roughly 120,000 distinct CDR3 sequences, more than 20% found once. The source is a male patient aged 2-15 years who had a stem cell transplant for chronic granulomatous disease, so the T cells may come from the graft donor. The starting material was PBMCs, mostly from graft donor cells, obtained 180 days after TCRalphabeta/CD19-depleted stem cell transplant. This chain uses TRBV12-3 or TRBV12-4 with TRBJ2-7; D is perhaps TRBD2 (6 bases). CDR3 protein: CASRSGFSDEQYF. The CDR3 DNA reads TGTGCCAGCAGGAGCGGGTTTTCCGACGAGCAGTACTTC.